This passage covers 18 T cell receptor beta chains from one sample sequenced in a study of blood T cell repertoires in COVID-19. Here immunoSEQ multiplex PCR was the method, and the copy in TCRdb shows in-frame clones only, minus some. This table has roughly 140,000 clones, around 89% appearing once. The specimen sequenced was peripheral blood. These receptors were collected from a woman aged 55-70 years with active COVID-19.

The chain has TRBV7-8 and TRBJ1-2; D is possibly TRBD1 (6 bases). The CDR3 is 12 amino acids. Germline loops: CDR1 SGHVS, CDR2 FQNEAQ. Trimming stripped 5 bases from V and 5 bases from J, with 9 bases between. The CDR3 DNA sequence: TGTGCCAGCAGCGACACAGGGTATGGCTACACCTTC. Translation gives CASSDTGYGYTF.

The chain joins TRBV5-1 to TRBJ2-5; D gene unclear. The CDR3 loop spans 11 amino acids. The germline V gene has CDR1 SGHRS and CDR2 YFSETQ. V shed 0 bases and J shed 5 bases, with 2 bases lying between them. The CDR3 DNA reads TGCGCCAGCAGCTTGGCGGAGACCCAGTACTTC. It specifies CASSLAETQYF.

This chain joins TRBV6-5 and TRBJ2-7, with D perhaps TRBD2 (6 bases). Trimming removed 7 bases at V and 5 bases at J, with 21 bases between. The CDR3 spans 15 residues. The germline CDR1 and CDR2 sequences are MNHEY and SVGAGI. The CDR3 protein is CASTSGDFNVHEQYF. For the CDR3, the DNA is TGTGCCAGCACCTCCGGGGACTTTAACGTCCACGAGCAGTACTTC.

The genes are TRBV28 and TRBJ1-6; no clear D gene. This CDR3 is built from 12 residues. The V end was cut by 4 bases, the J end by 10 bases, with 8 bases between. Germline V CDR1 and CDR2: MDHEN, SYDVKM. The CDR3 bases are TGTGCCAGCAGTTCCCCGGGGTCACCCCTCCACTTT. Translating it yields CASSSPGSPLHF.

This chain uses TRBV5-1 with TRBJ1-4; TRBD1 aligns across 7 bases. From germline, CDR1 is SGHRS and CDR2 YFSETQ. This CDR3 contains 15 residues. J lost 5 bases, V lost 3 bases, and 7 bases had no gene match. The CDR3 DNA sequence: TGCGCCAGCAGCTCCGCAGGGGGAAGGAATGAAAAACTGTTTTTT. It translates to CASSSAGGRNEKLFF.

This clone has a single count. The CDR3 here is CASSQCPLAGVEETQYF. The CDR3, as DNA: TGTGCCAGCAGCCAGTGCCCGCTAGCGGGAGTTGAGGAGACCCAGTACTTC. The chain joins TRBV3-1 (or the pseudogene TRBV3-2) to TRBJ2-5; 10 bases align to TRBD2. The CDR3 is 17 residues long. Trimming cost V 3 bases and J 5 bases; bases outside gene matches: 12. Looked up from germline, CDR1 is LGHDT and CDR2 is YNNKEL (reference sequence).

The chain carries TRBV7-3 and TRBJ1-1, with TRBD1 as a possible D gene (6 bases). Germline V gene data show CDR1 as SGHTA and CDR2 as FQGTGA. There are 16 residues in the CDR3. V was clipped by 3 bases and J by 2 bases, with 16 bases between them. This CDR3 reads CASSFEPRGINTEAFF. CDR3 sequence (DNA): TGTGCCAGCAGCTTTGAACCCAGGGGAATAAACACTGAAGCTTTCTTT.

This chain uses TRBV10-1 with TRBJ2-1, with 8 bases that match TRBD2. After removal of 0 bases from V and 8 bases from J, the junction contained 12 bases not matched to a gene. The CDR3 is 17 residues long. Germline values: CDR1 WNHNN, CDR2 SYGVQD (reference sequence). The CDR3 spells CASSESGRAYVSHEQFF. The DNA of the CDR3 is TGCGCCAGCAGTGAGTCCGGGAGGGCCTATGTTTCCCATGAGCAGTTCTTC.

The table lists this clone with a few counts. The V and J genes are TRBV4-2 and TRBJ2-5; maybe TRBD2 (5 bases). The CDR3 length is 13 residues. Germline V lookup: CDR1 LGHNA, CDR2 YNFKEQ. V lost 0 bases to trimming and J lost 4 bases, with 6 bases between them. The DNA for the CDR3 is TGTGCCAGCAGCCAAGATGAGGGAGAGACCCAGTACTTC. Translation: CASSQDEGETQYF.

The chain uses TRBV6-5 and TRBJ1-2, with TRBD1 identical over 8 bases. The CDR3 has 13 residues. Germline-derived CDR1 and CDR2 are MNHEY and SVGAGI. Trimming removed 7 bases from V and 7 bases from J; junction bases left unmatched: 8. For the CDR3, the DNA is TGTGCCAGCAAGTGGACAGGGTGGGGTGGCTACACCTTC. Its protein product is CASKWTGWGGYTF.

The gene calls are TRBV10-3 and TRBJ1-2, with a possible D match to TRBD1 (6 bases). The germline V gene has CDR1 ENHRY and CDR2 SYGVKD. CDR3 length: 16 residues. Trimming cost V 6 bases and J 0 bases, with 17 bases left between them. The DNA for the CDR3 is TGTGCCATCAGGACGGTACTACAGGGAGCTAACTATGGCTACACCTTC. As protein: CAIRTVLQGANYGYTF.

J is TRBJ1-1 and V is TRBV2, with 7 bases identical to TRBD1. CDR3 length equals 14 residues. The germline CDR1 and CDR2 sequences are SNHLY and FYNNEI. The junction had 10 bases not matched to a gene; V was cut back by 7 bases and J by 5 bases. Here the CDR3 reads CASTTGGGRTEAFF. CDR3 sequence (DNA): TGTGCCAGCACGACAGGAGGGGGCCGAACTGAAGCTTTCTTT.

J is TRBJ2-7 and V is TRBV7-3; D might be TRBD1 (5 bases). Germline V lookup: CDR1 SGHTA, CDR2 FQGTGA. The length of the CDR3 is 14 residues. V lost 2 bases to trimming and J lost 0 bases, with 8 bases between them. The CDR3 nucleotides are TGTGCCAGCAGCTTAGGTGACAGCTCCTACGAGCAGTACTTC. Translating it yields CASSLGDSSYEQYF.

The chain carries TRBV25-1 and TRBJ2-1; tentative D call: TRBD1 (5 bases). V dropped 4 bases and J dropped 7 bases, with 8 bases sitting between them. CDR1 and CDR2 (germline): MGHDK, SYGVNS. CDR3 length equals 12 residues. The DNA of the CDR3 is TGTGCCAGCAGTGCGGACATAAATGAGCAGTTCTTC. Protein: CASSADINEQFF. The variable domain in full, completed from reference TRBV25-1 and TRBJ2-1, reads EADIYQTPRYLVIGTGKKITLECSQTMGHDKMYWYQQDPGMELHLIHYSYGVNSTEKGDLSSESTVSRIRTEHFPLTLESARPSHTSQYLCASSADINEQFFGPGTRLTVL.

CDR3 region: CASNTGDLQETQYF. CDR3 nucleotides: TGTGCCAGTAATACAGGAGATCTCCAAGAGACCCAGTACTTC. J is TRBJ2-5 and V is TRBV19; tentative D call: TRBD1 (5 bases). The CDR3 extends over 14 amino acids. Germline loops: CDR1 LNHDA, CDR2 SQIVND (reference sequence). V dropped 7 bases and J dropped 1 base, with 13 bases sitting between them.

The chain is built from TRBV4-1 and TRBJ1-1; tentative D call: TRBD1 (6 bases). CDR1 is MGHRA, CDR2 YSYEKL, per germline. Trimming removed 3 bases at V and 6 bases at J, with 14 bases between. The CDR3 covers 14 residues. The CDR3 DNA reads TGCGCCAGCAGCCAGCCCGCCACAGGGCCTGAAGCTTTCTTT. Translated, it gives CASSQPATGPEAFF.

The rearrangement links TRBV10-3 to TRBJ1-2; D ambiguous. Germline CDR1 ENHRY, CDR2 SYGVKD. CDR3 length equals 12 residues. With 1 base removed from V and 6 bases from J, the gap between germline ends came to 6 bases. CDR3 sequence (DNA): TGTGCCATCAGTGAGTACAGAGATGGCTACACCTTC. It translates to CAISEYRDGYTF.

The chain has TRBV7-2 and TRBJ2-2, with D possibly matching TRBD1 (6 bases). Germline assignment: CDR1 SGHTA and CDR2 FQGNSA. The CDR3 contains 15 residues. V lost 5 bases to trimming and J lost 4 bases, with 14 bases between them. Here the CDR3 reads CASSATPQGTGELFF. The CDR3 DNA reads TGTGCCAGCAGCGCAACCCCACAGGGCACCGGGGAGCTGTTTTTT.